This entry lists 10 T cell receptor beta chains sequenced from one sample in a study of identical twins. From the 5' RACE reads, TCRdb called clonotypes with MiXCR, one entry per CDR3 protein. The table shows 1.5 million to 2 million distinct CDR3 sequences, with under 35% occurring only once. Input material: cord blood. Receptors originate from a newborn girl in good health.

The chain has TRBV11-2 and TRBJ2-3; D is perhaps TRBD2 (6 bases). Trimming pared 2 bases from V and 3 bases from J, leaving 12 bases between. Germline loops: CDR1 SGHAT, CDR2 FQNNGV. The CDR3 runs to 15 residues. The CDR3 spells CASSLFAGRTDTQYF. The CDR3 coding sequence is TGTGCCAGCAGCTTATTTGCGGGGAGGACAGATACGCAGTATTTT.

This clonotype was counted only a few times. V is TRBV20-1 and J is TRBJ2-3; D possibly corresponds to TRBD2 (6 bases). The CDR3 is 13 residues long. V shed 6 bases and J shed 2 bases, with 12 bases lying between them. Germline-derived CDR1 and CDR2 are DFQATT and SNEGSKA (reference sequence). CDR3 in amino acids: CSAAGLTTDTQYF. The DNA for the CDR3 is TGCAGTGCCGCGGGACTTACCACAGATACGCAGTATTTT.

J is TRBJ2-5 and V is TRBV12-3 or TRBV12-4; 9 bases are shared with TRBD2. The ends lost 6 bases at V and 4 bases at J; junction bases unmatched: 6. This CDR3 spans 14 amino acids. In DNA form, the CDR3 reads TGTGCCAGCAGGTTTGCGGGGGGGGGAGAGACCCAGTACTTC. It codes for CASRFAGGGETQYF.

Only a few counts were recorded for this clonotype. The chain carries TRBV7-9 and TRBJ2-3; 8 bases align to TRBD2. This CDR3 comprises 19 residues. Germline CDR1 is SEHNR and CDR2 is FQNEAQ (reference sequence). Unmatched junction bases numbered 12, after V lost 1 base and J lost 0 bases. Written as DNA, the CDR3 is TGTGCCAGCAGCTTAGGTCCGAACTTCCGACTAGCGAGCACAGATACGCAGTATTTT. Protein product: CASSLGPNFRLASTDTQYF.

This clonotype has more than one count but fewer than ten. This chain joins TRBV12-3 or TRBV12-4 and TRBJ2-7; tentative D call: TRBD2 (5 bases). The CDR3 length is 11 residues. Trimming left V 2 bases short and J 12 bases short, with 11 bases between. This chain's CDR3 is CASSLRGEPYF. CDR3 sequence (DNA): TGTGCCAGCAGTTTACGGGGAGAACCGTACTTC.

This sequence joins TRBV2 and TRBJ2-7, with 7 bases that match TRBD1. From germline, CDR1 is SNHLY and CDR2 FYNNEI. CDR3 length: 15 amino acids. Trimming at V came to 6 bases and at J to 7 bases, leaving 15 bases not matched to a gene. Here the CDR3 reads CASSAGTVSYNEQYF. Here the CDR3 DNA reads TGTGCCAGCAGCGCCGGGACAGTATCCTACAATGAGCAGTACTTC. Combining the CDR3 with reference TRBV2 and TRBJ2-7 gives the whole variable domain EPEVTQTPSHQVTQMGQEVILRCVPISNHLYFYWYRQILGQKVEFLVSFYNNEISEKSEIFDDQFSVERPDGSNFTLKIRSTKLEDSAMYFCASSAGTVSYNEQYFGPGTRLTVT.

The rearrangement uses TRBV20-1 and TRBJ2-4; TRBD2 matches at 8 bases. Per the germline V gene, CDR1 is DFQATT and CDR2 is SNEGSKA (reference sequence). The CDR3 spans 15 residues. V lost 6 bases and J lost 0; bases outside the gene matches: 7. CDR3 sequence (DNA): TGCAGTGCCACCGGACTAGCACTAGCCAAAAACATTCAGTACTTC. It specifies CSATGLALAKNIQYF.

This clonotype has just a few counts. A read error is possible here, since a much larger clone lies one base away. The CDR3 here is CASRDNSYNSPLHF. The CDR3 nucleotides are TGTGCCAGCAGGGACAACTCCTATAATTCACCCCTCCACTTT. V gene TRBV25-1 combines with J gene TRBJ1-6, with D possibly matching TRBD1 (5 bases). Trimming stripped 6 bases from V and 0 bases from J, with 6 bases between. Per germline, CDR1 MGHDK and CDR2 SYGVNS. CDR3 size: 14 residues.

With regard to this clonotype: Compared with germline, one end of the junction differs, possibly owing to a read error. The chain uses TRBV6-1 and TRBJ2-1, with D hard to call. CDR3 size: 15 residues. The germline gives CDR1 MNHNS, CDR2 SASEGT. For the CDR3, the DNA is TGTGCCAGCAGGGAAGGGCCCGCGAGGTACAATGAGCAGTTCTTC. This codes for CASREGPARYNEQFF.

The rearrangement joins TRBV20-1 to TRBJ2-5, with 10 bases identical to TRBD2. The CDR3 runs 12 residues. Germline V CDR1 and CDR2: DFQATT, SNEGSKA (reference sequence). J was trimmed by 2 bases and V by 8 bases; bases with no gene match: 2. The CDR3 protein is CSLAGAQETQYF. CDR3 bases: TGCAGTCTAGCGGGGGCTCAAGAGACCCAGTACTTC.